This TCR beta chain was sequenced during a study of CD8+ T cells in alopecia areata listed by TCRdb under 2018. Background on the whole study: Treated patients were enrolled in an open-label pilot trial of oral tofacitinib at 5 to 10 mg twice daily for moderate-to-severe alopecia areata. Tofacitinib was administered for 6 to 18 months, and 6 months of follow-up off drug were then conducted to assess delayed response and recurrence. In treated patients, disease severity was measured using the SALT score, which gives the percentage of scalp surface area affected. The study used high-throughput TCRbeta sequencing to examine T cell clonal expansion in alopecia areata, in both the C3H/HeJ mouse model and human patients. Scalp tissue and sorted CD4+ and CD8+ peripheral blood T cells from patchy and totalis/universalis alopecia areata patients and from healthy controls were covered by human TCRbeta sequencing. Patients on tofacitinib were biopsied at baseline and after 4 and 24 weeks of treatment, and several of the patients also had a later scalp biopsy. Scalp clonality was compared across normal scalp (n=4), patchy alopecia areata scalp (n=8), and alopecia totalis/universalis scalp (n=8). RNA came from the PAXgene miRNA kit for fixed scalp, the miRNeasy kit for PBMCs, and the RNeasy kit for mouse skin. TCRbeta CDR3 regions were amplified by immunoSEQ multiplex PCR using 35 Vbeta forward and 13 Jbeta reverse primers.

Broader findings and caveats from the paper: During tofacitinib treatment, many expanded lesional clones stuck around in both scalp and blood, and this persistence may partly explain why relapse happens after treatment is stopped. Shared TCR sequences between patients were less evident than in mice, which may be partly attributable to HLA diversity in the patient population. Higher clonality and more expanded CD8+ clones were observed in lesional scalp than in normal scalp, particularly in alopecia totalis/universalis, a finding suggestive of antigenic drive. The treated cohort was small, with a single nonresponder, so links between baseline CD8+ expansion and response need larger studies. Scalp clonality and the number of expanded CD8+ clones among the top 100 scalp clones were significantly decreased by tofacitinib. Scalp TCR repertoire analysis is complicated because resident alphabeta T cells in normal human skin are also sequenced, whereas mouse skin is dominated by gammadelta T cells.

This clone was counted between two and nine times. It has no known antigen specificity. One base away there is no much larger clone; base qualities are not given. The method was the immunoSEQ multiplex PCR assay. RNA was extracted from all samples and reverse transcribed into cDNA, which served as template for TCR sequencing. SuperScript III was used to make first-strand cDNA, primed with a 2:1 mix of oligo-dT and random hexamers. A synthetic immune receptor repertoire was used to measure amplification bias, and any remaining bias was corrected computationally. Processing in the source paper ran as follows. Raw reads were preprocessed to remove errors, and CDR3 was defined by IMGT conventions from the conserved cysteine to phenylalanine. Clonality was calculated as 1 minus Shannon entropy normalized by log2 of the number of productive unique TCRs. Whether each scalp clone was CD4 or CD8 was inferred by checking scalp TCRbeta sequences against the CD4 and CD8 repertoires from sorted blood. As stored in TCRdb, this immuneACCESS dataset retains in-frame rearrangements with V and J assigned. A fraction of the clones does not appear; measured against another copy, unresolved V genes explain less than half of the discrepancy, and the remainder lacks a known reason. Clone size and the V and J calls come from that table; the DNA yielded D and trimming. In all, the sample holds some 200,000 clones, and about 60% of those were seen once. Jointly, the top ten make up approximately 3.3% of the sample.

Interpreted using the paper, the time point label stands for: less than five weeks on oral tofacitinib. Interpreted using the paper, the treatment or condition label stands for: oral pan-JAK inhibitor, 5-10 mg twice daily. Lesional scalp punch biopsies and peripheral blood were collected from alopecia areata patients. PBMCs were isolated by density centrifugation and stained for CD3, CD4 and CD8, after which CD4+ and CD8+ T cells were sorted on a FACSAria. The V and J ends are trimmed by 6 bases and 4 bases, leaving 15 bases between them. Taken from the germline V gene, the CDR1 and CDR2 loops are MDHEN and SYDVKM. From cysteine to phenylalanine, the CDR3 is 14 amino acids long. Here the CDR3 DNA is all that survives: 42 bases in frame from base 1.

The origin of this receptor is a human donor with alopecia areata. The chain links TRBV28 with TRBJ2-5; the D gene is tentatively TRBD1 or TRBD2, each matching 5 bases. The sequences come from CD4+ T cells sorted from blood, collected at week 4, from a patient treated with tofacitinib. The DNA reads TGTGCCAGCAGCTCCCCCCCAGGGAGAGAGACCCAGTACTTC. Protein translation: CASSSPPGRETQYF.